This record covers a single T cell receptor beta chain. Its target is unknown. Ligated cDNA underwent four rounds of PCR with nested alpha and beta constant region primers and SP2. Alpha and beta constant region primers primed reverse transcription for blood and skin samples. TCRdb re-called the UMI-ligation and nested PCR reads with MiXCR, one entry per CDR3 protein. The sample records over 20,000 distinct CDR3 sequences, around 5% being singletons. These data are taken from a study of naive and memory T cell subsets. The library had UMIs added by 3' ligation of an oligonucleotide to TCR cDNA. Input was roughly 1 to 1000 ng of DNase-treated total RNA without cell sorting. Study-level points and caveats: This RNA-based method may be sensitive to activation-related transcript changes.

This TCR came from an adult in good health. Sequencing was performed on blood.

CDR3 DNA sequence: TGTGCCTGGAGTGTAGGGCGCGGGGGGCAGTTCTTC. This codes for CAWSVGRGGQFF. The V gene is TRBV30, the J gene TRBJ2-1, with TRBD2 matching 7 bases. This CDR3 region has 12 residues. V gave up 0 bases and J gave up 12 bases; unmatched junction bases: 5. Germline lookup yields CDR1 GTSNPN and CDR2 SVGIG (reference sequence).